What follows is one T cell receptor (beta chain) and its context. It lacks a known antigen. No base quality values were provided; no much bigger clone lies one nucleotide off. Enrolling through a virtual design, the prospective study's participants ranged in age from roughly 18 to 90 years and lived across about two dozen United States geographic areas. To assign participants to cohorts, the prospective study relied on clinical history that participants themselves reported in a screening survey and a study questionnaire. For ImmuneRACE Cohort 3, a participant was defined as recovered based on two consecutive negative NP/OP PCR tests, clearance by a healthcare professional, or resolution of symptoms. In the prospective study, mobile phlebotomists collected whole blood, serum and a nasopharyngeal or oropharyngeal swab from each participant. Over an approximately 2-month period, participants in the prospective study had the option of providing additional blood draws and questionnaires. Prospective study blood samples were shipped either frozen or at room temperature before DNA extraction.

Including the terminal cysteine and phenylalanine, the CDR3 comprises 15 residues. Only the CDR3 DNA stays, 45 bases, in frame from base 1. For this chain, trimming is 4 bases at the V end and 5 bases at the J end, and the number of junction bases without a gene match is 8. The germline V gene provides CDR1 MGHRA and CDR2 YSYEKL. This record belongs to a study of blood T cell repertoires in COVID-19 (dated by TCRdb to the early 2020s). Study-level background: Collaborator samples came from the United States, Italy and Spain and covered acute and convalescent phases of COVID-19. The prospective study material was composed of cDNA or gDNA derived from T cells, B-cell-depleted T cells, or PBMCs. Subjects who had been exposed to COVID-19, were actively infected with it, or had recovered from it provided the deeply sampled blood TCRbeta repertoires that made up the dataset. The repertoires were released in a freely available public database intended as a resource for research on the immune response to SARS-CoV-2. The samples were drawn from two sources: the first 160 participants of the ongoing ImmuneRACE study, and some 1,300 subjects contributed by 6 global collaborators. Nearly every sample came with metadata listing a de-identified subject ID, COVID-19 status, age in years and sex. Where available, HLA class I and class II types were obtained from metadata supplied by the sample provider rather than from assay-based typing. The paper's findings and limits, for the study overall: How much clinical and demographic metadata was included differed by source and by participant, and the metadata was provided uncurated.

TCRbeta CDR3 regions were amplified from genomic DNA using the immunoSEQ Assay, a bias-controlled multiplex PCR. The paper's data handling went like this. The number of nucleated cells in each sample was estimated by amplification of reference gene primers within the assay. Sequence reads were collapsed and filtered to measure the absolute abundance of every unique TCRbeta CDR3 rearrangement. For each sample, productive Simpson clonality was calculated as the square root of Simpson's diversity index across productive rearrangements. TCRdb took this table from immuneACCESS and kept in-frame rearrangements with V and J called. Such tables lack part of the clones; where checked against another copy, unresolved V genes explain under half of the gap, and the rest is unexplained. From that table come the V and J calls and clone size; the DNA was used to work out D and trimming. The sample table contains a few hundred thousand clones; only one count was recorded for 85% to 90% of them. The ten largest make up 0.95% to 1.3% of the sample.

The receptor comes from a man in his thirties or forties who had recovered from COVID-19. Sequencing used PBMCs or T cells enriched from blood (not recorded which). The V and J genes are TRBV4-1 and TRBJ1-3; TRBD1 lines up with 7 middle nucleotides. The DNA sequence is given as TGCGCCAGCAGCCCCGGACAGGCCTTCAGAAACACCATATATTTT. It codes for CASSPGQAFRNTIYF.